This T cell receptor (beta chain) was retrieved from a study of blood T cells in healthy people across ages. A second PCR, run for about 6 to 11 cycles, used a sample-barcoded 5' primer plus a J-beta primer mix. Each cDNA molecule received a tag from a template-switch adaptor that had 12 random nucleotides. Via MiXCR, TCRdb re-called the 5' RACE reads, giving one row per CDR3 protein. The sample gives roughly 1,500,000 distinct CDR3 sequences, roughly a third of which show up once; approximately 10% is in the top ten. Each of the donors had 9 to 10 milliliters of peripheral blood drawn into EDTA-treated Vacutainer tubes. Notes on this clonotype: Its antigen is undetermined.

Study-level findings and limits: The recorded TCR beta diversity per million T cells decreased in a roughly linear manner with age.

The clonotype was recovered from a woman in her twenties or thirties in good health. Sequencing was performed on blood.

The DNA of the CDR3 is TGTGCCAGCAGCGGACGGAGGGCCTACACAGATACGCAGTATTTT. It is translated as CASSGRRAYTDTQYF. V usage is TRBV12-3 or TRBV12-4 and J usage is TRBJ2-3; a weak D match, TRBD2 (6 bases). The CDR3 consists of 15 residues. Trimming removed 6 bases from V and 2 bases from J, with 15 bases in between.